Listed here are 9 T cell receptor beta chains from one sample, sequenced in a study of CD8+ T cells in alopecia areata. Sequencing used cDNA as its template, made by extracting RNA and reverse transcribing it. Produced via immunoSEQ multiplex PCR; TCRdb's table is partial and in-frame only. The sample contains fewer than 250,000 clones, around 56% of which appear only once. The treatment: oral pan-JAK inhibitor, 5-10 mg twice daily. The material was CD4+ T cells sorted from blood, obtained at week 4, from a patient treated with tofacitinib. Receptors were obtained from a human donor with alopecia areata.

The sample holds a few counts of this clone. The chain has TRBV5-4 and TRBJ1-1, with D maybe TRBD1 (6 bases). The V and J ends lost 6 bases and 0 bases respectively, with 15 bases between them. CDR3 length equals 15 residues. From germline, CDR1 is SGHNT and CDR2 YYREEE (reference sequence). Here the CDR3 reads CASTPGGNLNTEAFF. The CDR3 DNA reads TGTGCCAGCACCCCTGGGGGCAACCTGAACACTGAAGCTTTCTTT.

The J gene is TRBJ2-1, the V gene TRBV25-1; D is ambiguous. Trimming removed 4 bases at V and 4 bases at J, with 8 bases between. The CDR3 spans 13 residues. The germline CDR1 and CDR2 sequences are MGHDK and SYGVNS. CDR3 protein: CASSGSNYNEQFF. The CDR3 DNA follows: TGTGCCAGCAGTGGGTCAAATTACAATGAGCAGTTCTTC.

The rearrangement links TRBV30 to TRBJ2-1; 9 nucleotides line up with TRBD2. The germline CDR1 and CDR2 sequences are GTSNPN and SVGIG (reference sequence). This CDR3 is built from 13 residues. CDR3 protein: CAFGLASYNEQFF. CDR3 coding DNA: TGTGCATTTGGACTAGCGTCCTACAATGAGCAGTTCTTC.

CDR3 in amino acids: CAWGRGTSGNNEQFF. The CDR3, as DNA: TGTGCCTGGGGGAGAGGGACTAGCGGGAATAATGAGCAGTTCTTC. This sequence joins TRBV30 and TRBJ2-1, with 13 bases that match TRBD2. This CDR3 contains 15 residues. CDR1 and CDR2 from the germline V gene are GTSNPN and SVGIG (reference sequence). V lost 5 bases to trimming and J lost 7 bases; unmatched junction nucleotides: 8.

Concerning this clone itself: The sample contains more than one DNA sequence encoding this CDR3. The chain has TRBV29-1 and TRBJ2-1, with TRBD1 identical over 7 bases. Germline V gene lookup returns CDR1 SQVTM and CDR2 ANQGSEA. The J segment lost 7 bases and the V segment lost 3 bases, leaving 0 bases of the junction unmatched. There are 11 residues in the CDR3. The CDR3 protein is CSVDRGNEQFF. CDR3 in DNA: TGCAGCGTTGACAGGGGGAATGAGCAGTTCTTC.

The V call is TRBV6-5, the J call TRBJ1-1; TRBD1 might be the D (6 bases). The germline gives CDR1 MNHEY, CDR2 SVGAGI. This CDR3 comprises 15 residues. Trimming pared 0 bases from V and 4 bases from J, leaving 12 bases between. In DNA form, the CDR3 reads TGTGCCAGCAGTTACTCGACAGACAGGCTCACTGAAGCTTTCTTT. This codes for CASSYSTDRLTEAFF.

V and J are TRBV30 and TRBJ2-3; D unresolved. CDR3 size: 16 residues. V was trimmed by 0 bases and J by 5 bases, leaving 18 bases between them. The germline CDR1 and CDR2 sequences are GTSNPN and SVGIG (reference sequence). In DNA, the CDR3 is TGTGCCTGGAGTGTACTGCGGCCTGCATTGGAAGATACGCAGTATTTT. Its protein product is CAWSVLRPALEDTQYF.

This chain links TRBV20-1 with TRBJ2-7; no definite D call. The length of the CDR3 is 11 residues. With 7 bases removed from V and 1 base from J, the gap between germline ends came to 8 bases. The germline CDR1 and CDR2 sequences are DFQATT and SNEGSKA (reference sequence). The CDR3 loop reads CSVSGSYEQYF. CDR3 bases: TGCAGTGTATCTGGGTCCTACGAGCAGTACTTC.

This clone was observed a few times. The chain employs TRBV28 and TRBJ1-4, with 8 positions matching TRBD1. Germline V CDR1 and CDR2: MDHEN, SYDVKM. V dropped 8 bases and J dropped 7; count of bases not matched to a gene: 9. The CDR3 runs to 14 residues. CDR3 residues: CASGTRDRSEKLFF. The CDR3 DNA sequence: TGTGCCAGCGGAACCCGGGACAGGAGTGAAAAACTGTTTTTT.